These 18 T cell receptor beta chains share one sample of origin, sequenced in a study of blood T cell repertoires in COVID-19. The assay was immunoSEQ multiplex PCR, and TCRdb's table has in-frame clones only and misses some. The sample holds about 39,000 clones; about 75% are singletons and the top ten take about 8.7%. Sample: peripheral blood. The receptors were sampled from a man in his sixties or seventies with active or convalescent COVID-19.

This clone was detected only a few times. This sequence joins TRBV12-5 and TRBJ1-4; no reliable D call. From germline, CDR1 is LGHNT and CDR2 FRNRAP. Trimming removed 3 bases from V and 10 bases from J, with 9 bases in between. The CDR3 length is 12 residues. The CDR3 region is CASGFPGTKLFF. CDR3 DNA sequence: TGTGCTAGTGGTTTCCCAGGCACAAAACTGTTTTTT.

There are a few counts of this clone. The chain has TRBV11-2 and TRBJ1-1, with a weak D call TRBD1 (5 bases). Germline V gene lookup returns CDR1 SGHAT and CDR2 FQNNGV. CDR3 length: 14 residues. Trimming stripped 3 bases from V and 3 bases from J, with 11 bases between. The CDR3 DNA sequence: TGTGCCAGCAGCTTTCAGGGAAGCGACACTGAAGCTTTCTTT. Residues: CASSFQGSDTEAFF.

This clone was detected once. The chain is built from TRBV2 and TRBJ2-2, with 13 bases lining up with TRBD2. V dropped 5 bases and J dropped 0; count of bases not matched to a gene: 6. The CDR3 length is 18 residues. Germline V CDR1 and CDR2: SNHLY, FYNNEI. CDR3 in DNA: TGTGCCAGCAGTCAACTAGCGGGGGGGCCCTCGAACACCGGGGAGCTGTTTTTT. This sequence encodes CASSQLAGGPSNTGELFF.

This chain uses TRBV10-2 with TRBJ1-2, with 7 positions matching TRBD1. This CDR3 contains 15 residues. Germline V gene data show CDR1 as WSHSY and CDR2 as SAAADI. With V trimmed by 6 bases and J by 5 bases, 12 bases remained unmatched. CDR3 amino acids: CASRTPVTGAYGYTF. The CDR3 nucleotides read TGCGCCAGCAGGACCCCCGTTACAGGGGCATATGGCTACACCTTC.

The V call is TRBV28, the J call TRBJ1-2; D uncertain. CDR3 size: 14 residues. CDR1 and CDR2 from the germline V gene are MDHEN and SYDVKM. Trimming removed 3 bases from V and 3 bases from J, with 11 bases in between. The CDR3 is CASSLTDFYYGYTF. The CDR3, as DNA: TGTGCCAGCAGTTTGACGGACTTTTACTATGGCTACACCTTC.

The chain links TRBV2 to TRBJ1-2; 7 bases agree with TRBD1. There are 14 residues in the CDR3. Trimming removed 6 bases from V and 8 bases from J; junction bases left unmatched: 12. Per the germline V gene, CDR1 is SNHLY and CDR2 is FYNNEI. The CDR3 protein is CASSDHQTGRGYTF. CDR3 nucleotides: TGTGCCAGCAGCGATCACCAGACAGGGCGAGGCTACACCTTC. The full variable domain, in which reference TRBV2 and TRBJ1-2 provide the parts outside the CDR3, is EPEVTQTPSHQVTQMGQEVILRCVPISNHLYFYWYRQILGQKVEFLVSFYNNEISEKSEIFDDQFSVERPDGSNFTLKIRSTKLEDSAMYFCASSDHQTGRGYTFGSGTRLTVV.

The CDR3 nucleotides are TGTGCCAGCTCCCCTGGACAGGGGAAGAGCTATGGCTACACCTTC. This codes for CASSPGQGKSYGYTF. This chain uses TRBV18 with TRBJ1-2; 9 bases are a match to TRBD1. Germline CDR1 is KGHSH and CDR2 is LQKENI. V lost 6 bases to trimming and J lost 4 bases; unmatched junction nucleotides: 9. There are 15 residues in the CDR3. Based on the CDR3 plus reference TRBV18 and TRBJ1-2, the full variable domain is NAGVMQNPRHLVRRRGQEARLRCSPMKGHSHVYWYRQLPEEGLKFMVYLQKENIIDESGMPKERFSAEFPKEGPSILRIQQVVRGDSAAYFCASSPGQGKSYGYTFGSGTRLTVV.

This rearrangement joins TRBV30 to TRBJ1-4, with TRBD1 matching over 9 bases. V lost 4 bases to trimming and J lost 5 bases; unmatched junction nucleotides: 2. Per germline, CDR1 GTSNPN and CDR2 SVGIG (reference sequence). This CDR3 is 13 amino acids long. The CDR3 DNA reads TGTGCCTGGACCGGGACAGGGAATGAAAAACTGTTTTTT. It encodes CAWTGTGNEKLFF.

This clone was seen only once. The chain uses TRBV11-2 and TRBJ1-4, with TRBD1 as a possible D gene (5 bases). The germline V gene encodes CDR1 SGHAT and CDR2 FQNNGV. This CDR3 region has 14 residues. V lost 3 bases and J 3 bases, leaving 8 bases between the germline ends. This CDR3 is CASSFGQANEKLFF. CDR3 nucleotides: TGTGCCAGCAGCTTCGGACAAGCTAATGAAAAACTGTTTTTT.

This clone was detected once. This sequence joins TRBV12-5 and TRBJ1-5, with D possibly being TRBD1 (6 bases). The CDR3 runs 14 residues. Trimming shortened V by 3 bases and J by 4 bases, and 10 bases separated the two germline ends. Germline-derived CDR1 and CDR2 are LGHNT and FRNRAP. The CDR3 here is CASGLWTANQPQHF. The CDR3, as DNA: TGTGCTAGTGGTTTATGGACAGCAAATCAGCCCCAGCATTTT.

V is TRBV10-2 and J is TRBJ2-3; 15 bases line up with TRBD2. The V gene's germline CDR1 is WSHSY and CDR2 SAAADI. CDR3 length: 21 residues. Trimming cost V 2 bases and J 2 bases; bases outside gene matches: 14. CDR3 sequence reads: CASSEKNPGLAGGTHTDTQYF. The CDR3 DNA reads TGCGCCAGCAGTGAGAAAAATCCGGGACTAGCGGGGGGCACCCACACAGATACGCAGTATTTT.

The genes are TRBV10-1 and TRBJ2-3, with 12 bases fitting TRBD2. The CDR3 extends over 16 amino acids. V lost 6 bases, J lost 4 bases, and 8 bases stayed unmatched. The germline CDR1 and CDR2 sequences are WNHNN and SYGVQD (reference sequence). The CDR3 bases are TGCGCCAGCAGCGAAGCTAGCGGGGGGGCCTCAGATACGCAGTATTTT. Translation: CASSEASGGASDTQYF.

This clone showed up just a few times. V gene TRBV5-1 combines with J gene TRBJ2-7; weak D call: TRBD1 (5 bases). The CDR3 has 12 amino acids. Per the germline V gene, CDR1 is SGHRS and CDR2 is YFSETQ. Trimming shortened V by 1 base and J by 5 bases, and 7 bases separated the two germline ends. CDR3 protein: CASSLQGDEQYF. DNA of the CDR3: TGCGCCAGCAGCTTGCAGGGTGACGAGCAGTACTTC.

The chain carries TRBV5-1 and TRBJ2-7, with D perhaps matching TRBD1 (6 bases). Trimming stripped 0 bases from V and 4 bases from J, with 11 bases between. Germline V gives CDR1 SGHRS, CDR2 YFSETQ. CDR3 length: 14 amino acids. The CDR3 region is CASSLGRGFYEQYF. CDR3 nucleotides: TGCGCCAGCAGCTTGGGCAGGGGATTTTACGAGCAGTACTTC.

There are a few counts of this clone. V is TRBV5-4 and J is TRBJ2-1; the match to TRBD2 covers 16 bases. CDR3 length equals 17 residues. The J segment lost 7 bases and the V segment lost 4 bases, leaving 8 bases of the junction unmatched. Germline lookup yields CDR1 SGHNT and CDR2 YYREEE (reference sequence). The chain's CDR3 is CASSVGTSGGAGNEQFF. The CDR3 DNA sequence: TGTGCCAGCAGCGTTGGGACTAGCGGGGGGGCCGGTAATGAGCAGTTCTTC.

The V gene is TRBV19, the J gene TRBJ2-7; no firm D call. Germline loops: CDR1 LNHDA, CDR2 SQIVND (reference sequence). Trimming shortened V by 9 bases and J by 0 bases, and 18 bases separated the two germline ends. The CDR3 runs 15 residues. The CDR3 spells CASRILAESSYEQYF. The CDR3 DNA sequence: TGTGCCAGCCGAATCCTCGCGGAGAGCTCCTACGAGCAGTACTTC.

The chain joins TRBV11-1 to TRBJ2-3, with 7 bases aligning to TRBD2. The CDR3 has 14 amino acids. Trimming took 3 bases from V and 5 from J; bases not matched to a gene: 5. In germline, CDR1 is SGHAT, CDR2 FQDESV (reference sequence). In DNA, the CDR3 is TGTGCCAGCAGCTTGGGTACGGGGGGAGATACGCAGTATTTT. It is translated as CASSLGTGGDTQYF. Full variable domain (missing parts from reference TRBV11-1 and TRBJ2-3): EAEVAQSPRYKITEKSQAVAFWCDPISGHATLYWYRQILGQGPELLVQFQDESVVDDSQLPKDRFSAERLKGVDSTLKIQPAELGDSAMYLCASSLGTGGDTQYFGPGTRLTVL.

This clone came up a few times. The chain has TRBV11-3 and TRBJ2-3; 9 nucleotides line up with TRBD2. Trimming at V came to 4 bases and at J to 5 bases, leaving 10 bases not matched to a gene. Germline CDR1 is SGHNT and CDR2 is YENEEA. This CDR3 has 16 residues. As DNA, the CDR3 is TGTGCCAGCAGCTCCCGGGGTAGCGGGGGTAGAGATACGCAGTATTTT. Protein product: CASSSRGSGGRDTQYF.